This T cell receptor beta chain was captured in a study of cytomegalovirus exposure and HLA in healthy donors. The sample holds a few counts of this clone. The primer mix had 60 Vbeta and 13 Jbeta primers. This table comes from immunoSEQ multiplex PCR, and its TCRdb copy is limited to in-frame clones, with some not included. The table lists around 160,000 clones, almost 80% of them singletons. This CDR3 is built from 13 residues. Per the germline V gene, CDR1 is SGHAT and CDR2 is FQDESV (reference sequence). Trimming left V 3 bases short and J 3 bases short, with 9 bases between. This chain joins TRBV11-1 and TRBJ2-7; TRBD2 is a possible D gene (5 bases). Sequencing was done on a sample of PBMCs. The clonotype comes from a man younger than 35 in good health and CMV-seropositive. The CDR3 here is CASSFGEGYEQYF. The CDR3 coding sequence is TGTGCCAGCAGCTTCGGCGAGGGCTACGAGCAGTACTTC. The entire variable domain, with the rest obtained from reference TRBV11-1 and TRBJ2-7, is as follows: EAEVAQSPRYKITEKSQAVAFWCDPISGHATLYWYRQILGQGPELLVQFQDESVVDDSQLPKDRFSAERLKGVDSTLKIQPAELGDSAMYLCASSFGEGYEQYFGPGTRLTVT.